This T cell receptor beta chain was retrieved from a study of blood T cell repertoires in COVID-19. Study-wide background: Donors in Cohort 3 counted as recovered after two negative PCRs, clearance, or symptom resolution. PBMCs, B-cell-depleted T cells, or T cells provided the cDNA or gDNA that made up the material.

This CDR3 comprises 15 residues. The germline V gene has CDR1 SGHKS and CDR2 YYEKEE (reference sequence). The V end lost 1 base, the J end lost 1 base, and 9 bases lay between the germline ends. Per the original data handling: Estimation of nucleated cell counts relied on the amplification of reference gene primers. Data came from immunoSEQ multiplex PCR; TCRdb stores just in-frame clones and leaves some out. V and J calls and clone size follow that table, whereas D and trimming were derived from the DNA. The data contain roughly 200,000 clones, roughly nine tenths of them singletons. This sequence joins TRBV5-5 and TRBJ1-3; the D is unclear. The clonotype comes from a woman in her fifties or sixties in a cohort exposed to, infected with or recovered from COVID-19 (not recorded which). The sequenced sample consisted of PBMCs or T cells enriched from blood (not recorded which). The CDR3 region has the DNA TGTGCCAGCAGCTTGTGGGAGGCGTCTGGAAACACCATATATTTT. It yields the protein CASSLWEASGNTIYF.